A single sample gave rise to the 4 T cell receptor beta chains below, sequenced in a study of tumor and adjacent non-tumor tissue in lung cancer (dated by TCRdb to the late 2010s). RNA was isolated from bulk unsorted tissue, and RNA quality was assessed with a NanoDrop ND-1000 and an Agilent 2100. Normal lung samples were distant non-tumor tissue taken more than 3 cm from the tumor edge. The library was produced with multiplex PCR. The instrument given in TCRdb is Illumina HiSeq 2500. TCRbeta libraries were constructed through three rounds of nested PCR with primers (Table S4) according to protocols modified from ARM-PCR. Through fastp at Q25 and MiXCR, TCRdb rebuilt clones from the public reads, retaining in-frame beta chains. Here each entry gathers all rows of one CDR3 protein and keeps the most common genes and DNA. This sample gives 65,000 to 85,000 distinct CDR3 sequences in total; more than 65% of them show up just once. In total, the top ten clones hold roughly 45% of the sample.

The sample comprised distant non-tumor lung tissue. The receptors derive from a man in his fifties or sixties with non-small cell lung cancer.

As concerns this clonotype: The junction and the germline gene differ at one end; a read error may be behind it. The chain combines TRBV5-4 with TRBJ2-3, with 8 positions matching TRBD2. From germline, CDR1 is SGHNT and CDR2 YYREEE (reference sequence). The CDR3 is made up of 16 amino acids. The CDR3 DNA reads as TGTGTCAGTAGCCCTATCGAGCGGGAGCCTGGAGATACTCAGTATTTT. It is translated as CVSSPIEREPGDTQYF. The variable domain in full, completed from reference TRBV5-4 and TRBJ2-3, reads ETGVTQSPTHLIKTRGQQVTLRCSSQSGHNTVSWYQQALGQGPQFIFQYYREEENGRGNFPPRFSGLQFPNYSSELNVNALELDDSALYLCVSSPIEREPGDTQYFGPGTRLTVL.

This CDR3 is CSVLLWAHTDTQYF. CDR3 nucleotides: TGCAGTGTCCTTTTATGGGCACACACAGATACGCAGTATTTT. This chain joins TRBV20-1 and TRBJ2-3; D remains ambiguous. The CDR3 covers 14 residues. V was pared by 7 bases and J by 2 bases, with 16 bases between. Germline values: CDR1 DFQATT, CDR2 SNEGSKA (reference sequence).

Only a few counts were recorded for this clonotype. The chain has TRBV5-4 and TRBJ2-5, with D unresolved. This CDR3 contains 10 residues. The germline V gene encodes CDR1 SGHNT and CDR2 YYREEE (reference sequence). The V gene lost 4 bases and the J gene lost 7 bases, with 5 bases spanning the gap. As DNA, the CDR3 is TGTGCCAGCAGCATGGGGACCCAGTACTTC. It yields the protein CASSMGTQYF.

The chain joins TRBV29-1 to TRBJ1-2; D may be TRBD1 (6 bases). Germline CDR1 is SQVTM and CDR2 is ANQGSEA. The CDR3 runs 10 residues. The V gene lost 7 bases and the J gene lost 8 bases, with 11 bases spanning the gap. The CDR3 here is CSAGGGGYTF. In nucleotides, the CDR3 is TGCAGCGCAGGAGGGGGAGGCTACACCTTC.